This TCR beta chain was documented in a study of control samples from healthy donors and cancer patients. The repertoire was sequenced with immunoSEQ multiplex PCR; TCRdb's copy has only in-frame clones and lacks some. The sample holds roughly 98,000 clones, 80% to 95% seen once. The CDR3 has 14 residues. Unmatched junction bases numbered 5, after V lost 6 bases and J lost 3 bases. CDR1 is LNHDA and CDR2 is SQIVND in the germline V gene (reference sequence). The sequenced material came from blood. This sequence joins TRBV19 and TRBJ2-1; 7 bases map to TRBD1. The TCR sequence derives from a man aged 18-30 years in good health. The CDR3 loop reads CASSGTVHYNEQFF. CDR3 DNA sequence: TGTGCCAGTAGCGGGACAGTACACTACAATGAGCAGTTCTTC.